This T cell receptor (beta chain) was recorded in a study of T cells expressing NK-cell markers. Libraries used 5'RACE template switching adding universal primer site and UMIs. TCRdb derives one entry per CDR3 protein from the 5' RACE reads, leaving out DNA. Seen in this sample are tens of thousands of distinct CDR3 sequences; the ten most common clones hold 60%. This CDR3 is built from 15 residues. In germline, CDR1 is SGHDN, CDR2 FVKESK. The chain links TRBV14 to TRBJ2-7; TCRdb names TRBD1, which stays unverified in the absence of DNA. The sequence derives from a woman between 18 and 70 years old in good health. The source material was blood T cells: a sorted CD56 or NKG2C T cell subset, CD4+ or CD8+ T cells, or bulk PBMC T cells (not recorded which). This CDR3 is CASSQYPGQGDEQYF.